This TCR beta chain is drawn from a study of cytomegalovirus exposure and HLA in healthy donors. Study background: Among 150 million to 200 million T cells, an earlier analysis found 95 million to 140 million unique TCR beta sequences.

Remarks on this clone: Its antigen is unidentified.

Study-level results: A later analysis showed HLA-associated TCR beta chains outstripping equally common others in clonal expansion.

PCR involved 60 Vbeta and 13 Jbeta primers. The table came from immunoSEQ multiplex PCR; TCRdb's copy has only in-frame clones and leaves some out. The sample has over 200,000 clones, around 76% seen once. Per the germline V gene, CDR1 is MGHRA and CDR2 is YSYEKL. Trimming took 4 bases from V and 5 from J, leaving 9 bases between them. The CDR3 is 13 amino acids. The receptor was derived from a man aged 40-50 years in good health and CMV-seropositive. The V gene is TRBV4-1, the J gene TRBJ1-5; D unresolved. The sequencing input was PBMCs. Here the CDR3 reads CASSLQEDQPQHF. CDR3 nucleotide sequence: TGCGCCAGCAGCCTTCAGGAGGATCAGCCCCAGCATTTT.